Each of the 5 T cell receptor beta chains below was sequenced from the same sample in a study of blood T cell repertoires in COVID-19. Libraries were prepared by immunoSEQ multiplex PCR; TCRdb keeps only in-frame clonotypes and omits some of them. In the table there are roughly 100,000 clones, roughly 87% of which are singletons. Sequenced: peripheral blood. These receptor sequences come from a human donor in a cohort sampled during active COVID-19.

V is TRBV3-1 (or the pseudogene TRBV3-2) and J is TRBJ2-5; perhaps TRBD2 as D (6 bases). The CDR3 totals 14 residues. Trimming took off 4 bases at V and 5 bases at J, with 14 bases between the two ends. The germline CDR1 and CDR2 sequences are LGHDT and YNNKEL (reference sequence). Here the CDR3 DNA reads TGTGCCAGCAGCCGACCACTAGCCCCCGAGACCCAGTACTTC. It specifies CASSRPLAPETQYF.

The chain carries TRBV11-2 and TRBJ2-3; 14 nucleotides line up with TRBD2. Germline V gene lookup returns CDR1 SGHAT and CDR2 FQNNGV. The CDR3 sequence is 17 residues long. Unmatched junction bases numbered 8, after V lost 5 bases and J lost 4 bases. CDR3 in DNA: TGTGCCAGCAGCCTGGGACTAGCGGGGGATGCGCCAGATACGCAGTATTTT. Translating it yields CASSLGLAGDAPDTQYF.

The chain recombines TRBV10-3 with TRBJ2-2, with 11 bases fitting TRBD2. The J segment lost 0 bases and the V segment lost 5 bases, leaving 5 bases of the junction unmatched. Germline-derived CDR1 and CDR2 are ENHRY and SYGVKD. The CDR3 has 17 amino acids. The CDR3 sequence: CAISNSGGATNTGELFF. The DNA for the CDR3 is TGTGCCATCAGTAATAGCGGGGGGGCAACGAACACCGGGGAGCTGTTTTTT.

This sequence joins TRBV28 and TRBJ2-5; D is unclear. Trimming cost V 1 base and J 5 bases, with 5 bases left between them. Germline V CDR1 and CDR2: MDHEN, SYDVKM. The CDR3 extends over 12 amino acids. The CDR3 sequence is CASSLLRETQYF. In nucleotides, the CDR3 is TGTGCCAGCAGTTTATTGAGGGAGACCCAGTACTTC. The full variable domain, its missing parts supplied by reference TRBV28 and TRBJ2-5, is DVKVTQSSRYLVKRTGEKVFLECVQDMDHENMFWYRQDPGLGLRLIYFSYDVKMKEKGDIPEGYSVSREKKERFSLILESASTNQTSMYLCASSLLRETQYFGPGTRLLVL.

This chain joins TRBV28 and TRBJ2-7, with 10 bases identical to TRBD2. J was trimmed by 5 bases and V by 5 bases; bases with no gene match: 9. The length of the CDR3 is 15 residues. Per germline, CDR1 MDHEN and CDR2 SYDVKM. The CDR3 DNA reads TGTGCCAGCAGTCTATTTAGCGGGAGGACCAACGAGCAGTACTTC. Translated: CASSLFSGRTNEQYF.